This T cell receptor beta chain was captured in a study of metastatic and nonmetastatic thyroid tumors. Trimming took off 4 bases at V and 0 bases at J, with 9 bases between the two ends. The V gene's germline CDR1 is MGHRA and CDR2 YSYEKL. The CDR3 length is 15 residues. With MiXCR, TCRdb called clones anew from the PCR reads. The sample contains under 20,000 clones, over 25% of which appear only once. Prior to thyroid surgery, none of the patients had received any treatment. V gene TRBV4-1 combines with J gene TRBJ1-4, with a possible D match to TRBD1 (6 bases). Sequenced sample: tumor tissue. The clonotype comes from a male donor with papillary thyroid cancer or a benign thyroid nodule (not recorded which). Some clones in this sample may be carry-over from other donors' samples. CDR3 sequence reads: CASSRTVSTNEKLFF. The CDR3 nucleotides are TGCGCCAGCAGCCGGACAGTTTCAACTAATGAAAAACTGTTTTTT.